Listed below are T cell receptor beta chains from one sample, sequenced in a study of OX40 agonist ivuxolimab in advanced cancers. The protocol was immunoSEQ multiplex PCR, while the TCRdb copy is restricted to in-frame clones and leaves out a portion. This table has roughly 23,000 clones, 70% to 90% appearing once. The input for sequencing was CD4+ or CD8+ T cells sorted from blood, taken in a trial of the OX40 agonist ivuxolimab. The receptors were gathered from an adult with an advanced solid tumor such as melanoma, head and neck, liver or kidney cancer. Each CDR3 is given with its conserved first and last residue. D genes are given only for firm matches. The size of a clone is reported for some rows only, either as once, few or many, or as a class for expanded clones.

v_call	d_call	clone_size	j_call	cdr3_aa	cdr3_nt
TRBV5-1	-	-	TRBJ2-2	CASSLNTGELFF	TGCGCCAGCAGCTTAAACACCGGGGAGCTGTTTTTT
TRBV28	TRBD1	-	TRBJ1-2	CASSLSTRAGQKYGYTF	TGTGCCAGCAGTTTATCAACTCGAGCGGGACAGAAGTATGGCTACACCTTC
TRBV6-6	TRBD1	-	TRBJ2-7	CASRAPGQAYEQYF	TGTGCCAGCAGAGCCCCGGGACAGGCATACGAGCAGTACTTC
TRBV19	-	-	TRBJ1-5	CASNWAGRGNQPQHF	TGTGCCAGTAATTGGGCAGGGCGAGGAAATCAGCCCCAGCATTTT
TRBV19	TRBD2	-	TRBJ2-1	CASSFLAGSSYNEQFF	TGTGCCAGTAGTTTCTTAGCGGGATCCTCCTACAATGAGCAGTTCTTC
TRBV7-8	TRBD1	-	TRBJ1-1	CASSLVPQGRTEAFF	TGTGCCAGCAGCTTAGTTCCACAGGGGAGAACTGAAGCTTTCTTT
TRBV5-8	-	few	TRBJ2-2	CASSSSLATNTGELFF	TGTGCCAGCAGCTCCTCCTTAGCGACAAACACCGGGGAGCTGTTTTTT
TRBV28	TRBD2	-	TRBJ2-1	CASSLFLAGTSEDSYNEQFF	TGTGCCAGCAGTTTGTTCCTAGCGGGGACCTCCGAGGACTCCTACAATGAGCAGTTCTTC
TRBV6-4	TRBD2	-	TRBJ2-3	CASSEEAGGPTDTQYF	TGTGCCAGCAGTGAGGAAGCGGGGGGGCCCACAGATACGCAGTATTTT
TRBV28	-	-	TRBJ1-2	CASTWTLENYGYTF	TGTGCCAGCACTTGGACCCTCGAAAACTATGGCTACACCTTC
TRBV7-3	-	-	TRBJ1-1	CASSIGANTEAFF	TGTGCCAGCAGCATTGGGGCGAACACTGAAGCTTTCTTT
TRBV5-6	-	few	TRBJ2-7	CASSLAESYEQYF	TGTGCCAGCAGCTTGGCGGAATCCTACGAGCAGTACTTC
TRBV11-3	-	-	TRBJ2-1	CASSQGPNNEQFF	TGTGCCAGCAGCCAGGGACCGAACAATGAGCAGTTCTTC
TRBV5-1	-	-	TRBJ1-1	CASSLGALGNTEAFF	TGCGCCAGCAGCTTGGGGGCTCTGGGGAACACTGAAGCTTTCTTT
TRBV5-4	-	-	TRBJ2-7	CASSLVEAYEQYF	TGTGCCAGCAGCTTGGTAGAAGCCTACGAGCAGTACTTC
TRBV4-1	-	-	TRBJ1-1	CASSQGHAARTEAFF	TGCGCCAGCAGCCAGGGGCATGCGGCGCGCACTGAAGCTTTCTTT
TRBV7-9	TRBD1	-	TRBJ2-1	CASSLQGQGSYNEQFF	TGTGCCAGCAGCTTACAGGGACAGGGGTCCTACAATGAGCAGTTCTTC
TRBV29-1	-	-	TRBJ2-3	CSVEWPGPQGPDTQYF	TGCAGCGTTGAGTGGCCGGGACCCCAGGGCCCAGATACGCAGTATTTT
TRBV15	-	-	TRBJ1-5	CATSRERGRLVPQHF	TGTGCCACCAGCAGGGAGAGAGGCAGGCTCGTGCCCCAGCATTTT
TRBV29-1	-	-	TRBJ1-3	CSAVGGPLSGNTIYF	TGCAGCGCCGTCGGCGGGCCGCTCTCTGGAAACACCATATATTTT
TRBV10-2	-	-	TRBJ2-7	CASSESKAGPHEQYF	TGCGCCAGCAGTGAGTCAAAGGCGGGACCCCACGAGCAGTACTTC
TRBV7-9	TRBD1	-	TRBJ2-7	CASSDPSQGNYEQYF	TGTGCCAGCAGCGACCCCTCACAGGGGAACTACGAGCAGTACTTC
TRBV11-2	-	-	TRBJ2-7	CASSLVGADYEQYF	TGTGCCAGCAGCTTAGTTGGGGCAGACTACGAGCAGTACTTC
TRBV2	-	-	TRBJ2-3	CASSPTWGAGDTQYF	TGTGCCAGCAGTCCTACCTGGGGGGCTGGAGATACGCAGTATTTT
TRBV4-1	-	-	TRBJ2-3	CASSQEGGGLTDTQYF	TGCGCCAGCAGCCAAGAAGGAGGCGGACTCACAGATACGCAGTATTTT
TRBV6-5	-	-	TRBJ1-1	CASARGGGTEAFF	TGTGCCAGCGCCCGCGGGGGGGGCACTGAAGCTTTCTTT
TRBV4-1	-	-	TRBJ2-3	CASSLSGGAGDTQYF	TGCGCCAGCAGCCTTTCTGGAGGGGCTGGTGATACGCAGTATTTT
TRBV6-6	-	-	TRBJ1-5	CASSEHRGNQPQHF	TGTGCCAGCAGCGAACACAGGGGCAATCAGCCCCAGCATTTT
TRBV5-6	-	-	TRBJ2-4	CASSRTVGWDIQYF	TGTGCCAGCAGCAGGACCGTGGGGTGGGACATTCAGTACTTC
TRBV9	-	few	TRBJ1-4	CASSPSSGYGKKLFF	TGTGCCAGCAGCCCTTCCTCAGGGTATGGTAAAAAACTGTTTTTT
TRBV5-1	TRBD2	-	TRBJ2-7	CASSLVSGGAAYEQYF	TGCGCCAGCAGCTTGGTTAGCGGGGGGGCCGCCTACGAGCAGTACTTC
TRBV25-1	-	-	TRBJ1-6	CASSEEHSWNSPLHF	TGTGCCAGCAGTGAAGAGCACAGCTGGAATTCACCCCTCCACTTT
TRBV7-3	TRBD2	-	TRBJ2-1	CASSFGGEGNEQFF	TGTGCCAGCAGCTTTGGAGGGGAGGGGAATGAGCAGTTCTTC
TRBV11-2	TRBD2	-	TRBJ2-3	CASSLVGSGFSTDTQYF	TGTGCCAGCAGCTTAGTTGGTAGCGGGTTTAGCACAGATACGCAGTATTTT
TRBV5-4	TRBD2	-	TRBJ2-5	CASRASGGASETQYF	TGTGCCAGCAGGGCTAGCGGGGGGGCATCCGAGACCCAGTACTTC
TRBV25-1	TRBD2	once	TRBJ2-7	CASGWEGREQYF	TGTGCCAGTGGCTGGGAGGGCCGCGAGCAGTACTTC
TRBV6-6	TRBD1	-	TRBJ2-1	CASSQQGTPYNEQFF	TGTGCCAGCAGTCAACAGGGGACCCCCTACAATGAGCAGTTCTTC
TRBV10-2	-	-	TRBJ2-7	CASSGSAYEQYF	TGCGCCAGCAGTGGGTCTGCCTACGAGCAGTACTTC
TRBV7-8	-	-	TRBJ1-1	CASSPMGLGILNTEAFF	TGTGCCAGCAGCCCGATGGGTCTGGGGATATTGAACACTGAAGCTTTCTTT
TRBV7-9	-	-	TRBJ1-2	CASSPPGRYGYTF	TGTGCCAGCAGCCCCCCAGGGCGCTATGGCTACACCTTC
TRBV6-5	TRBD1	-	TRBJ2-1	CASSFRDRVHEQFF	TGTGCCAGCAGCTTCCGGGACAGGGTCCATGAGCAGTTCTTC
TRBV5-4	TRBD2	-	TRBJ2-7	CASSQLAGGSYEQYF	TGTGCCAGCAGCCAACTAGCGGGAGGGTCCTACGAGCAGTACTTC
TRBV19	-	-	TRBJ2-5	CASSKGGEETQYF	TGTGCCAGTAGTAAGGGGGGGGAAGAGACCCAGTACTTC
TRBV18	TRBD1	once	TRBJ2-1	CASSPEGAPYNEQFF	TGTGCCAGCTCACCAGAGGGGGCCCCCTACAATGAGCAGTTCTTC
TRBV7-2	-	-	TRBJ2-2	CASSFQSGELFF	TGTGCCAGCAGCTTTCAGAGCGGGGAGCTGTTTTTT
TRBV7-9	-	few	TRBJ1-2	CATRVSGGYTF	TGTGCCACCCGGGTCAGCGGGGGCTACACCTTC
TRBV27	TRBD1	-	TRBJ1-2	CASSPSIGQVNYGYTF	TGTGCCAGCAGTCCCTCGATCGGACAGGTTAACTATGGCTACACCTTC
TRBV27	TRBD1	-	TRBJ1-5	CASSPPGQGNQPQHF	TGTGCCAGCAGTCCGCCGGGACAGGGGAATCAGCCCCAGCATTTT
TRBV9	-	-	TRBJ2-6	CASSSPAGEASGANVLTF	TGTGCCAGCAGCTCCCCTGCAGGGGAAGCTTCTGGGGCCAACGTCCTGACTTTC
TRBV15	-	-	TRBJ2-1	CATSREAESYNEQFF	TGTGCCACCAGCAGAGAGGCTGAGTCCTACAATGAGCAGTTCTTC
TRBV28	-	-	TRBJ1-4	CASSPRPRHEKLFF	TGTGCCAGCAGTCCCCGGCCGCGCCATGAAAAACTGTTTTTT
TRBV9	TRBD1	-	TRBJ1-1	CASSDRQGLNTEAFF	TGTGCCAGCAGCGACCGACAGGGATTGAACACTGAAGCTTTCTTT
TRBV9	TRBD1	-	TRBJ2-7	CASSEGDSLPYEQYF	TGTGCCAGCAGCGAGGGGGACAGCCTCCCGTACGAGCAGTACTTC